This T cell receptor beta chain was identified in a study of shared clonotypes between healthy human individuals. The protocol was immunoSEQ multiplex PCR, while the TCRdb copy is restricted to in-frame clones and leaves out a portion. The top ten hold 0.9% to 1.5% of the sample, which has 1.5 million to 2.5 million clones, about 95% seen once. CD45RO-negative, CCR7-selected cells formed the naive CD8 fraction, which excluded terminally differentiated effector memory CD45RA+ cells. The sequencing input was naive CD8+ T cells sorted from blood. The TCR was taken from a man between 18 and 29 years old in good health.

The CDR3 loop reads CASTPFSAGGGEQYF. The CDR3 DNA is TGTGCCAGCACCCCGTTTTCAGCGGGAGGCGGCGAGCAGTACTTC. The gene calls are TRBV7-9 and TRBJ2-7; 9 bases fit TRBD2. Germline V CDR1 and CDR2: SEHNR, FQNEAQ (reference sequence). CDR3 size: 15 residues. The ends lost 7 bases at V and 6 bases at J; junction bases unmatched: 13.